These T cell receptor beta chains were read from a single sample in a study of T cell repertoires in cytomegalovirus infection. TCRdb re-analysed the reads in MiXCR, keeping a single row per CDR3 protein. The top ten clones hold 25% to 30% of a sample with around 190,000 distinct CDR3 sequences, 13% to 15% of them seen once. Sequenced sample: PBMCs. The receptor source for this set is a human donor in good health (CMV status not recorded). Some clones in this sample may be carry-over from other donors' samples. Each CDR3 is given with its conserved first and last residue. A D gene is named only where the DNA matches it firmly. Not all rows give a size; the values are once, few, many and, for expanded clones, a class.

TRBV7-2,TRBJ2-7,many,.,TGTGCCAGCAGCAACAGGGTTTACGAGCAGTACTTC,CASSNRVYEQYF
TRBV6-5,TRBJ2-2,many,TRBD1,TGTGCCAGCAGTTACGAGAGTGGGACAGGATACACCGGGGAGCTGTTTTTT,CASSYESGTGYTGELFF
TRBV7-2,TRBJ1-5,many,.,TGTGCCAGCAGCACCTACAATCAGCCCCAGCATTTT,CASSTYNQPQHF
TRBV7-2,TRBJ1-2,many,.,TGTGCCAGCAGCTTAGAAGGGCGGAATAACTATGGCTACACCTTC,CASSLEGRNNYGYTF
TRBV7-2,TRBJ2-4,many,.,TGTGCCAGCAGCCCTCCGCGGGGAAAAAACATTCAGTACTTC,CASSPPRGKNIQYF
TRBV7-3,TRBJ2-7,many,.,TGTGCCAGCAGCTTAAGTCGGGGAGGACAGATCGAGCAGTACTTC,CASSLSRGGQIEQYF
TRBV29-1,TRBJ1-1,few,.,TGCAGCGCCCCGGGACACTCGAACACTGAAGCTTTCTTT,CSAPGHSNTEAFF
TRBV29-1,TRBJ2-5,.,TRBD2,TGCAGCGTTGTGGGGACTAGCGGGAGTCCGGAGACCCAGTACTTC,CSVVGTSGSPETQYF
TRBV6-1,TRBJ1-5,few,.,TGTGCCAGCAGCCTTAACGAGCGGGCCCTCAATCAGCCCCAGCATTTT,CASSLNERALNQPQHF
TRBV10-3,TRBJ2-5,.,.,TGTGCCATCAGTGGTAGGGAAGAGACCCAGTACTTC,CAISGREETQYF
TRBV7-2,TRBJ1-5,many,.,TGTGCCAGCAGCTTAGGGTATGGTAGCAATCAGCCCCAGCATTTT,CASSLGYGSNQPQHF
TRBV10-3,TRBJ2-7,few,.,TGTGCCATCAGTGAGTCAATCGACAGCCTCTTCAGAGGCTTC,CAISESIDSLFRGF
TRBV2,TRBJ1-1,.,.,TGTGCCAGCAGGGTACAGGGAATGAACACTGAAGCTTTCTTT,CASRVQGMNTEAFF
TRBV20-1,TRBJ2-7,few,TRBD1,TGCAGTGCTTTCAACCGGGACAGGGGGCGCGGCGAGCAGTACTTC,CSAFNRDRGRGEQYF
TRBV7-2,TRBJ1-5,many,.,TGTGCCAGCAGCTTTGAACCCAATCAGCCCCAGCATTTT,CASSFEPNQPQHF
TRBV11-2,TRBJ1-1,.,.,TGTGCCAGCAGCCTCCTGGGTGGCATGAACACTGAAGCTTTCTTT,CASSLLGGMNTEAFF
TRBV11-2,TRBJ2-3,.,TRBD2,TGTGCCAGCAGCTTAGGGGACTATGGCACCACAGATACGCAGTATTTT,CASSLGDYGTTDTQYF
TRBV30,TRBJ2-6,.,TRBD2,TGTGCCTGGAGTCCGGGAGGAAGTGGGGCCAACGTCCTGACTTTC,CAWSPGGSGANVLTF
TRBV2,TRBJ1-2,few,.,TGTGCCAGCAAACCCGACTCCAACTATGGCTACACCTTC,CASKPDSNYGYTF
TRBV7-2,TRBJ2-7,many,.,TGTGCCAGCAGCTTAGTAAGCGCCTCCTACGAGCAGTACTTC,CASSLVSASYEQYF
TRBV7-3,TRBJ2-1,many,TRBD2,TGTGCCAGCAGCTTAAAAAAAGCGGGAGGAGGCGGTGAGCAGTTCTTC,CASSLKKAGGGGEQFF
TRBV28,TRBJ1-2,many,.,TGTGCCAGCAGTGCCCCCGGGACTCCCCGAAATGGCTACACCTTC,CASSAPGTPRNGYTF
TRBV20-1,TRBJ2-6,.,.,TGCAGTGCTAGAACAAGACAGGCTGGGGCCAACGTCCTGACTTTC,CSARTRQAGANVLTF
TRBV25-1,TRBJ1-2,once,.,TGTGCCAGCGGGTCGGGAAACTATGGCTACACCTTC,CASGSGNYGYTF
TRBV27,TRBJ1-5,many,.,TGTGCCAGCAGCGGCGGATTGGGCAGGGGTAGTAATCAGCCCCAGCATTTT,CASSGGLGRGSNQPQHF
TRBV7-3,TRBJ2-3,few,TRBD2,TGTGCCAGCAGCGCTAGGGACTACACAGATACGCAGTATTTT,CASSARDYTDTQYF
TRBV7-8,TRBJ1-1,many,.,TGTGCCAGCAGCTTTGACACTGAAGCTTTCTTT,CASSFDTEAFF
TRBV7-2,TRBJ1-5,many,.,TGTGCCAGCAGCTTAGGGTGGGTTGGGGATCAGCCCCAGCATTTT,CASSLGWVGDQPQHF
TRBV5-1,TRBJ2-1,.,.,TGCGCCAGCAGCTTAGAGTCCCTGGGACAGTTCTTC,CASSLESLGQFF
TRBV2,TRBJ1-5,.,.,TGTGCCTCCTCAGGCCGGACGCTTCTTCAGCCCCAGCATTTT,CASSGRTLLQPQHF
TRBV5-1,TRBJ2-3,.,TRBD1,TGCGCCAGCAGCTACACTGACAGGGTCTCTAGCACAGATACGCAGTATTTT,CASSYTDRVSSTDTQYF
TRBV7-8,TRBJ2-7,many,.,TGTGCCAGCAGCTTAGTGTCCGGGTCCAGCTCCTACGAGCAGTACTTC,CASSLVSGSSSYEQYF
TRBV19,TRBJ2-1,few,TRBD2,TGTGCCAGTAGTCCCATAGCGGGGAGCTCCTACAATGAGCAGTTCTTC,CASSPIAGSSYNEQFF
TRBV5-6,TRBJ2-3,few,.,TGTGCCAGCAGCTTGGGGTTGAGGGGCGCAGATACGCAGTATTTT,CASSLGLRGADTQYF
TRBV7-3,TRBJ2-5,many,TRBD1,TGTGCCAGCAGCGCGACAGGGGGCCAAGAGACCCAGTACTTC,CASSATGGQETQYF
TRBV28,TRBJ2-1,few,TRBD2,TGTGCCAGCAGGGGAGGGACCAATGAGCAGTTCTTC,CASRGGTNEQFF
TRBV5-1,TRBJ1-1,.,.,TGCGCCAGCAGCTGGGGGGGGAAGAACACTGAAGCTTTCTTT,CASSWGGKNTEAFF
TRBV11-1,TRBJ2-6,many,.,TGTGCCAGCACCTCAACCCCGGGGTCCGGGGCCAACGTCCTGACTTTC,CASTSTPGSGANVLTF
TRBV7-9,TRBJ2-3,many,.,TGTGCCAGCAGCTTAGCGCAGCTACCCGGGGGAAGTACAGATACGCAGTATTTT,CASSLAQLPGGSTDTQYF
TRBV12-3/TRBV12-4,TRBJ1-2,many,.,TGTGCCAGCAGTTTTGGGAACCGGGGCTATGGCTACACCTTC,CASSFGNRGYGYTF
TRBV6-6,TRBJ1-5,many,TRBD1,TGTGCCAGCAGTTACAGCGGACAGGGCCAGCCCCAGCATTTT,CASSYSGQGQPQHF
TRBV7-2,TRBJ2-5,many,.,TGTGCCAGCAGCCCCCTCCGAGAGACCCAGTACTTC,CASSPLRETQYF
TRBV12-3/TRBV12-4,TRBJ1-2,few,TRBD1,TGTGCCAGCAGTTTGACAGGGCAGATCTATGGCTACACCTTC,CASSLTGQIYGYTF
TRBV28,TRBJ2-2,many,TRBD1,TGTGCCAGCAGTTATGGGACAGACTCGAACACCGGGGAGCTGTTTTTT,CASSYGTDSNTGELFF
TRBV7-9,TRBJ2-6,many,.,TGTGCCAGCAGCGGCGGGGTCTCTGGGGCCAACGTCCTGACTTTC,CASSGGVSGANVLTF
TRBV6-6,TRBJ2-1,.,.,TGTGCCAGCACCACGGGGACTGAGCAGTTCTTC,CASTTGTEQFF
TRBV6-5,TRBJ1-5,few,TRBD1,TGTGCCAGCAGTCCGACAGGGTACCAGCCCCAGCATTTT,CASSPTGYQPQHF
TRBV7-2,TRBJ1-2,many,.,TGTGCCAGCAGCTTATGGCCAGGGCTTAACTATGGCTACACCTTC,CASSLWPGLNYGYTF
TRBV7-8,TRBJ2-1,many,TRBD2,TGTGCCAGCAGCCCCCTAGCGGGAGGGTCCCACAATGAGCAGTTCTTC,CASSPLAGGSHNEQFF
TRBV6-2/TRBV6-3,TRBJ2-5,few,.,TGTGCCAGCAGTTATATAAACGGACAGCGGGAGACCCAGTACTTC,CASSYINGQRETQYF
TRBV18,TRBJ2-5,.,.,TGTGCCAGCTCACCAAGTACAGGGACGTACCAAGAGACCCAGTACTTC,CASSPSTGTYQETQYF
TRBV7-8,TRBJ1-5,many,.,TGTGCCAGCAGCTTAAAGGGGGGCAATCAGCCCCAGCATTTT,CASSLKGGNQPQHF
TRBV6-1,TRBJ2-1,many,.,TGTGCCAGCAGTACCCGGGACGCCCCTGGAAGTGAGCAGTTCTTC,CASSTRDAPGSEQFF